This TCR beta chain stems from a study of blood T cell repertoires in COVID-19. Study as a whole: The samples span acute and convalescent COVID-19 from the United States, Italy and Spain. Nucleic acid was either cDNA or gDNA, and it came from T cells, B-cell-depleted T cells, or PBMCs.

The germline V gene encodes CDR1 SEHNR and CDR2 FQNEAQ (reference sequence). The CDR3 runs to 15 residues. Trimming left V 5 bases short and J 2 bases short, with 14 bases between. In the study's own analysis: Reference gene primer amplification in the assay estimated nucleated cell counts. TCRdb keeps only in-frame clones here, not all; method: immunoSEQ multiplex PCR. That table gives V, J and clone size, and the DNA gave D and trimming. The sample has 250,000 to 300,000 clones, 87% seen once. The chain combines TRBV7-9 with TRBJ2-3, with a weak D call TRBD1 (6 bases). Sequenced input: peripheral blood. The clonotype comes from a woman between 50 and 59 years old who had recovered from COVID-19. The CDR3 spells CASSPGVLSTDTQYF. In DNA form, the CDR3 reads TGTGCCAGCAGCCCAGGGGTCCTCTCCACAGATACGCAGTATTTT.